This section outlines one T cell receptor beta chain sequence together with its context. The antigen remains unidentified. This sample is drawn from a study of T-cell reconstitution after alpha-beta-depleted transplantation in children. Findings and limits, study-wide: The origin of high day-60 TCRbeta diversity in some patients lay in surviving recipient T cells and thymic progenitors. Several hundred rapidly expanded clones from non-depleted graft cells reportedly supplied alpha-beta T cells about two months post-transplant. Hyperexpanded clones declined; after one year, newly produced T cells mostly supplied diversity.

Unique molecular identifiers were built into the TCRbeta library. TCRdb ran MiXCR on the PCR reads and lists one entry per CDR3 protein. The sample includes approximately 130,000 distinct CDR3 sequences, around 9.8% of them seen just once. This CDR3 region has 16 residues. Trimming took 4 bases from V and 2 from J, leaving 16 bases between them. CDR1 and CDR2 from the germline V gene are SGHKS and YYEKEE (reference sequence). The receptor was derived from a girl less than two years old who had a stem cell transplant for combined immunodeficiency, so the T cells may come from the graft donor. This sample comprised PBMCs, mostly from graft donor cells, obtained 180 days after TCRalphabeta/CD19-depleted stem cell transplant. The gene calls are TRBV5-5 and TRBJ1-3; unclear D gene. In nucleotides, the CDR3 is TGTGCCAGCAGCGGAACTATTATATCCCCTGGAAACACCATATATTTT. It encodes CASSGTIISPGNTIYF. The complete variable domain, with remaining parts taken from reference TRBV5-5 and TRBJ1-3, reads DAGVTQSPTHLIKTRGQQVTLRCSPISGHKSVSWYQQVLGQGPQFIFQYYEKEERGRGNFPDRFSARQFPNYSSELNVNALLLGDSALYLCASSGTIISPGNTIYFGEGSWLTVV.